The present T cell receptor beta chain was sequenced within a study of blood T cell repertoires in COVID-19. Study in general: The United States, Italy and Spain were the sources of the acute and convalescent COVID-19 samples. PBMCs, B-cell-depleted T cells, or T cells were the source of the cDNA or gDNA that made up the material.

Original analysis: Quantification of nucleated cells was approximated via reference gene primer amplification. This table comes from immunoSEQ multiplex PCR, and its TCRdb copy is limited to in-frame clones, with some not included. That table supplies the V and J calls and clone size; D and trimming were determined from the DNA. The table lists about 210,000 clones, around 90% of them singletons. The CDR3 runs 14 residues. Germline V lookup: CDR1 SGHTA, CDR2 FQGTGA. V lost 4 bases and J 11 bases, leaving 20 bases between the germline ends. The gene calls are TRBV7-3 and TRBJ1-1, with D maybe TRBD1 (6 bases). The material sequenced was peripheral blood. The TCR originated in a man aged 25-45 years with acute or convalescent COVID-19. In nucleotides, the CDR3 is TGTGCCAGCAGCTCAGGGGTGGGTCAAAGTGGGGCTTTCTTT. Its protein product is CASSSGVGQSGAFF.